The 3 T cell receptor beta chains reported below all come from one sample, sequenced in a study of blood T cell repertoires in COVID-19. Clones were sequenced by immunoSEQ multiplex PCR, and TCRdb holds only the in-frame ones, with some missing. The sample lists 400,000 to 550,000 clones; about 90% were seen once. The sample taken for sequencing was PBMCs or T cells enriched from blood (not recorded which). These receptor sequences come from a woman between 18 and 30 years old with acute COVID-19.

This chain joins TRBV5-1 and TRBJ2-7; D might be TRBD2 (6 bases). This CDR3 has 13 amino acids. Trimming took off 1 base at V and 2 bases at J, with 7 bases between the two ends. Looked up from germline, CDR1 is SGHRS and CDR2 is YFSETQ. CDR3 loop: CASSLTGAYEQYF. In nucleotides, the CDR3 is TGCGCCAGCAGCTTGACGGGAGCCTACGAGCAGTACTTC.

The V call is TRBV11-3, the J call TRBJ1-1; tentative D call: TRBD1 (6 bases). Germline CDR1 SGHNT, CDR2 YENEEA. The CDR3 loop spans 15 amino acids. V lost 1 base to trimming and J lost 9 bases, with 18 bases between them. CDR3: CASSLARDIGPQAFF. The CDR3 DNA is TGTGCCAGCAGCTTAGCTAGGGACATAGGGCCACAAGCTTTCTTT.

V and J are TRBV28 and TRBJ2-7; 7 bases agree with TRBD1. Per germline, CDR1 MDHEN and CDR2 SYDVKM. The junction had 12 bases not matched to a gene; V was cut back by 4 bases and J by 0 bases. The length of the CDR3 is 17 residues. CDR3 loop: CASSSLQRDSFSYEQYF. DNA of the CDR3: TGTGCCAGCAGTTCCCTCCAACGGGACAGTTTCTCCTACGAGCAGTACTTC.